This TCR beta chain was captured in a study of neoadjuvant nivolumab and ipilimumab in lung cancer. Study-wide context: Patients got nivolumab 3 mg/kg on days 1, 15 and 29; combination added ipilimumab 1 mg/kg day 1. Study-wide results and limits: TCR receptors were sequenced in few samples. TCR richness and clonality were higher in tumors than adjacent uninvolved lung. Only two of four nivolumab-treated tumors gained richness and clonality by surgery.

The data were produced by immunoSEQ multiplex PCR, yet TCRdb's version contains in-frame clones alone and is incomplete. Among roughly 45,000 clones listed, about 89% were seen once. As regards this clone: The antigen remains undetermined.

Trimming took 2 bases from V and 1 from J, leaving 14 bases between them. Germline-derived CDR1 and CDR2 are SGHDN and FVKESK. The CDR3 runs 16 residues. This receptor was taken from an adult with non-small cell lung cancer. Some clones in this sample may be carry-over from other donors' samples. Material: blood, obtained before neoadjuvant nivolumab, alone or with ipilimumab. The chain joins TRBV14 to TRBJ2-5, with a tentative D call TRBD1 (6 bases). The CDR3 nucleotides read TGTGCCAGCAGCCAACGGCAGGGGACACCCCAAGAGACCCAGTACTTC. It codes for CASSQRQGTPQETQYF. The variable domain in full, completed from reference TRBV14 and TRBJ2-5, reads EAGVTQFPSHSVIEKGQTVTLRCDPISGHDNLYWYRRVMGKEIKFLLHFVKESKQDESGMPNNRFLAERTGGTYSTLKVQPAELEDSGVYFCASSQRQGTPQETQYFGPGTRLLVL.